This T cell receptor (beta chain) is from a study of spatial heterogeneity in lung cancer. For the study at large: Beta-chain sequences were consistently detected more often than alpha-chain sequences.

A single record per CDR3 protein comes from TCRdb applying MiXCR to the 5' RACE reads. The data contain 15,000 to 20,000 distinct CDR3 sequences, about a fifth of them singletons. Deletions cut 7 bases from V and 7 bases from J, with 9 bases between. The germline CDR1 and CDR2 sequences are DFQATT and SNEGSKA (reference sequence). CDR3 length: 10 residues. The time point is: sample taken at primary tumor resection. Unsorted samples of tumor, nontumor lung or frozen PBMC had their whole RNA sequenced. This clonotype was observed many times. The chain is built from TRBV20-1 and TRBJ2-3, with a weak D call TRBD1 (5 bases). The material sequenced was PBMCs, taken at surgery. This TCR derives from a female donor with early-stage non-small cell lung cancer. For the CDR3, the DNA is TGCAGTGTCTCAGGGAATACGCAGTATTTT. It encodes CSVSGNTQYF.